This TCR beta chain is drawn from a study of T cell responses to AZD1222 COVID-19 vaccine. Germline V CDR1 and CDR2: SEHNR, FQNEAQ (reference sequence). CDR3 length: 13 amino acids. Trimming pared 4 bases from V and 6 bases from J, leaving 12 bases between. Study-wide findings and caveats: A rise in Spike-specific TCR breadth and depth followed two AZD1222 doses. Seropositivity was recorded at baseline in only a handful of AZD1222 recipients. Donors, mostly white British, included more females; clonal diversity was possibly underestimated. Spike as a whole was targeted by vaccine-associated CD4 TCRs, dominant at 160-218 and 743-854.

To note about this clone: Its antigen is currently unknown.

Libraries were prepared by immunoSEQ multiplex PCR; TCRdb keeps only in-frame clonotypes and omits some of them. The table includes some 170,000 clones, 85% to 90% detected once. This specimen consisted of peripheral blood, obtained 28 days after the second dose of the MenACWY control vaccine. The chain has TRBV7-9 and TRBJ1-2; TRBD1 might be the D (5 bases). The TCR sequence derives from an adult who received the MenACWY meningococcal vaccine as a control. The CDR3 DNA reads TGTGCCAGCAGCTCTGATGGGGGAGATGGCTACACCTTC. Its translation: CASSSDGGDGYTF.